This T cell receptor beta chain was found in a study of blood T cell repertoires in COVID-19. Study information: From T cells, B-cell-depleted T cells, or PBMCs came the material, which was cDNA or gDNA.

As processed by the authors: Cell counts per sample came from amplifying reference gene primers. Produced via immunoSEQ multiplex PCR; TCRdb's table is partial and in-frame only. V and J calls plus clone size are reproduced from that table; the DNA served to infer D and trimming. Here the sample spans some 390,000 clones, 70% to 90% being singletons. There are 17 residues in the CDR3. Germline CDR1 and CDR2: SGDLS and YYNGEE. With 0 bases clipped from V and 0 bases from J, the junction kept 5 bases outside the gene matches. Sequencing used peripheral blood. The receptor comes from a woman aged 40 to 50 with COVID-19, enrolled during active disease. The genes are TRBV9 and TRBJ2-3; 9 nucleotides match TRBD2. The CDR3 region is CASSVASAGGSTDTQYF. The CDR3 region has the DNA TGTGCCAGCAGCGTAGCTTCGGCGGGGGGGAGCACAGATACGCAGTATTTT.